This TCR beta chain originates from a study of tumor-infiltrating lymphocytes in primary liver carcinoma. The researchers produced TCR beta cDNA from approximately 0.45 ug total RNA with a constant-region primer. Library construction for TCR beta comprised three nested multiplex PCR rounds performed with slightly modified ARM-PCR. TCRdb ran MiXCR on the multiplex PCR reads and lists one entry per CDR3 protein. Altogether 300,000 to 400,000 distinct CDR3 sequences are present, 65% being singletons, with the ten largest covering about 6.1%. With respect to this clonotype: The antigen remains unidentified.

The blood RNA (from unsorted whole blood) was obtained, and germline DNA was also extracted. General study points: With p = 0.039, the top-250-clone fraction in tumors significantly exceeded that in blood. Less overlap was seen in tumor-adjacent and tumor-blood pairs than in tumor region pairs.

Sequenced sample: peripheral blood. This TCR came from a man in his forties with primary liver carcinoma and hepatitis B virus infection.

The CDR3: CASSLGLAGENTQYF. The CDR3 nucleotides read TGTGCCAGCAGCTTGGGACTAGCGGGAGAGAATACGCAGTATTTT. V is TRBV7-8 and J is TRBJ2-3; the match to TRBD2 covers 14 bases. This CDR3 spans 15 amino acids. Unmatched junction bases numbered 3, after V lost 3 bases and J lost 7 bases. Germline values: CDR1 SGHVS, CDR2 FQNEAQ.